Included here is one T cell receptor beta chain sequence, with context. The repertoire was sequenced with immunoSEQ multiplex PCR; TCRdb's copy has only in-frame clones and lacks some. The table shows 35,000 to 40,000 clones, with over 55% occurring only once. This entry is derived from a study of radiotherapy plus CTLA-4 blockade in lung cancer. CDR1 is SEHNR, CDR2 FQNEAQ, per germline (reference sequence). Trimming removed 8 bases at V and 4 bases at J, with 14 bases between. The CDR3 runs 13 residues. The source was peripheral blood, collected from a patient treated with radiotherapy plus ipilimumab. The sequence was obtained from a human donor with non-small cell lung cancer who had stable disease on radiotherapy plus ipilimumab. The V gene is TRBV7-9, the J gene TRBJ1-1, with a possible D match to TRBD1 (5 bases). The CDR3 spells CASGTWGGTEAFF. The CDR3 DNA is TGTGCCAGCGGGACTTGGGGGGGCACTGAAGCTTTCTTT.